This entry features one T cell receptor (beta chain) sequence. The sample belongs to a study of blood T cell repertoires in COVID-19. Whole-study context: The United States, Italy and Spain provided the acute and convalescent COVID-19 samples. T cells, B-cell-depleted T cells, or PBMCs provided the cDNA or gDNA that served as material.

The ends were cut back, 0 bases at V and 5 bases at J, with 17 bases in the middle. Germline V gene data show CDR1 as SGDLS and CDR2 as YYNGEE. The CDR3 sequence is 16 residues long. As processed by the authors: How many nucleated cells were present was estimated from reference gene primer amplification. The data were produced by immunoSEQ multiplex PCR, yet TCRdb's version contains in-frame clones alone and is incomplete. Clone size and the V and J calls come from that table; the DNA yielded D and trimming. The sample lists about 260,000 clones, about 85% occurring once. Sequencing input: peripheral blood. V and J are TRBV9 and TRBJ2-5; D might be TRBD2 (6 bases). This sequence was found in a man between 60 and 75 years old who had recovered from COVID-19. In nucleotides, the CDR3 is TGTGCCAGCAGCGTAGAGGCTCAGTCTAGCGCGGAGACCCAGTACTTC. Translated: CASSVEAQSSAETQYF.